This TCR beta chain appears in the sequencing data of a study of shared clonotypes between healthy human individuals. On the study more broadly: Ranging from 18 to 49 in age, donors were two women and a few men. General study findings and limits: Relative to their counterparts shared across all four donors, non-shared clonotypes exhibited diminished generation probabilities. Larger estimated richness was generally recorded for naive subsets relative to memory subsets.

CD8 cells regarded as naive lacked CD45RO, were positively chosen for CCR7, and omitted terminally differentiated effector memory CD45RA+ cells. Comments on this clone: Its antigen is not identified.

V was clipped by 4 bases and J by 11 bases, with 11 bases between them. CDR1 and CDR2 from the germline V gene are SNHLY and FYNNEI. CDR3 length: 11 residues. The assay ran at deep level. Data came from immunoSEQ multiplex PCR; TCRdb stores just in-frame clones and leaves some out. Here the sample spans 600,000 or so clones, nearly 98% being singletons. The J gene is TRBJ1-1, the V gene TRBV2, with D unclear. The sequence was collected from a man younger than 40 in good health. The material sequenced was naive CD8+ T cells sorted from blood. CDR3 nucleotides: TGTGCCAGCAGTGGAGGGATGCAGGCTTTCTTT. This translates into CASSGGMQAFF.